This T cell receptor (beta chain) came from a study of blood T cell repertoires in COVID-19. With 4 bases clipped from V and 9 bases from J, the junction kept 4 bases outside the gene matches. There are 13 residues in the CDR3. In the original analysis: Reference gene primer amplification yielded estimated nucleated cell counts. Assay: immunoSEQ multiplex PCR; the TCRdb copy retains only in-frame clones and omits some. The DNA was the basis for D and trimming; V, J and clone size are from that table. The sample consists of about 260,000 clones, more than 80% of them appearing once. This clone was picked up a small number of times. Participant-given clinical history determined each cohort assignment.

The receptor was isolated from a man aged 45 to 65 who had been exposed to COVID-19. This chain connects TRBV12-3 or TRBV12-4 to TRBJ1-3; 9 nucleotides line up with TRBD1. Sequenced sample: PBMCs or T cells enriched from blood (not recorded which). CDR3 coding DNA: TGTGCCAGCAGTTCCCGGGACAGGGTCACCATATATTTT. Translation gives CASSSRDRVTIYF.